This TCR beta chain was captured by sequencing in a study of T-cell memory formation after mild COVID-19. For the study at large: Across donors, TCR clusters were largely donor specific.

This clonotype was detected only a few times. Looked up from germline, CDR1 is MNHEY and CDR2 is SVGAGI. This CDR3 spans 15 amino acids. Trimming took 4 bases from V and 11 from J, leaving 21 bases between them. TCRdb reprocessed the 5' RACE reads with MiXCR, giving one entry per CDR3 protein. The repertoire consists of roughly 620,000 distinct CDR3 sequences, with roughly 18% occurring once and the leading ten covering more than 10%. This rearrangement joins TRBV6-5 to TRBJ1-5; a weak D match, TRBD1 (6 bases). This receptor was identified in an adult woman who had mild COVID-19 (a few samples of this study predate the infection). Cell type and time point are not known. The sequencing input was PBMCs or a T cell subset sorted from them (not recorded which). The CDR3 coding sequence is TGTGCCAGCAGTTCGGGGACCCAGGGGAGTGTGTCCCAGCATTTT. Protein: CASSSGTQGSVSQHF.